The text below deals with one TCR beta chain. Its specificity is unknown. This record belongs to a study of blood T cells in healthy people across ages. Study outcomes and limitations: One million T cells yielded diversity estimates that were considered underestimates.

Researchers isolated at least 7 million PBMCs per sample. The use of a sample-barcoded 5' primer and a J-beta primer mix characterized a second PCR of roughly 7 to 11 cycles. From the 5' RACE reads, TCRdb called clonotypes with MiXCR, one entry per CDR3 protein. The sample contains about 1,400,000 distinct CDR3 sequences, around 55% of which appear only once. This CDR3 is 15 amino acids long. V was pared by 2 bases and J by 5 bases, with 13 bases between. Germline V gives CDR1 SGHRS, CDR2 YFSETQ. The receptor comes from a man between 18 and 35 years old in good health. This rearrangement joins TRBV5-1 to TRBJ1-4, with a weak D call TRBD1 (5 bases). The sample consisted of blood. CDR3 sequence reads: CASSFKEGRNEKLFF. DNA of the CDR3: TGCGCCAGCAGCTTTAAGGAGGGGCGGAATGAAAAACTGTTTTTT. The whole variable domain, remainder taken from reference TRBV5-1 and TRBJ1-4, is KAGVTQTPRYLIKTRGQQVTLSCSPISGHRSVSWYQQTPGQGLQFLFEYFSETQRNKGNFPGRFSGRQFSNSRSEMNVSTLELGDSALYLCASSFKEGRNEKLFFGSGTQLSVL.